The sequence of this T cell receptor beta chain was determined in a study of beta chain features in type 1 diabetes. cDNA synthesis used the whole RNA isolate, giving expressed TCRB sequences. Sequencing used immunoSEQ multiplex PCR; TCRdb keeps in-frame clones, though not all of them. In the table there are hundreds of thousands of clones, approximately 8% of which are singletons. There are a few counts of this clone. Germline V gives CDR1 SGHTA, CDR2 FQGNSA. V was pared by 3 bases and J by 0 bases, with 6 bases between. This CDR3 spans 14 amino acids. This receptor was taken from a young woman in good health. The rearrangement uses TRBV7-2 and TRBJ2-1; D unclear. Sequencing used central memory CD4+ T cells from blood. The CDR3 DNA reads TGTGCCAGCAGCTTCCAGAGCTCCTACAATGAGCAGTTCTTC. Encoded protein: CASSFQSSYNEQFF.